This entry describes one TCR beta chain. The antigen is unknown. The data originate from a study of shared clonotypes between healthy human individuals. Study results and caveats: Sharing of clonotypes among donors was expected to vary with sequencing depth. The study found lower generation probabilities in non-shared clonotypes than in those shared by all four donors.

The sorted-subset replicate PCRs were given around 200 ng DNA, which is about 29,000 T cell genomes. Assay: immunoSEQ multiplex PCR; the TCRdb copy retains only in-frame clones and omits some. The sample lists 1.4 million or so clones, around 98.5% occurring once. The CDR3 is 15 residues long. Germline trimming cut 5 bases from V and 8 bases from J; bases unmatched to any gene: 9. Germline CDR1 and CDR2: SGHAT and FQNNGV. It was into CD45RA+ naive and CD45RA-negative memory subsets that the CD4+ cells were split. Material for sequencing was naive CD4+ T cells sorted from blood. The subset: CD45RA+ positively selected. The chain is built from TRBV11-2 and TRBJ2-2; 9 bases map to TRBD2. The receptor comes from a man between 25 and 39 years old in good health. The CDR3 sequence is CASSHPLAGKGELFF. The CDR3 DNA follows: TGTGCCAGCAGCCACCCGCTAGCGGGAAAAGGGGAGCTGTTTTTT.